The 7 T cell receptor beta chains below come from one sample, sequenced in a study of Ad26.COV2.S vaccination and SARS-CoV-2 variants. Indicated treatment: over 15 received Ad26.COV2.S at low or high dose, single or two shots; roughly five received placebo; per-sample allocation not given. Samples analyzed were those drawn on day 63 after the first vaccine or placebo injection. The table came from immunoSEQ multiplex PCR; TCRdb's copy has only in-frame clones and leaves some out. Of hundreds of thousands of clones listed, more than 80% were seen once; the top ten hold around 1.5%. The sample in question was peripheral blood, obtained in a trial of Ad26.COV2.S vaccine versus placebo. The receptor set was obtained from a person aged 18-60 years who received the Ad26.COV2.S COVID-19 vaccine or a placebo.

This chain connects TRBV12-3 or TRBV12-4 to TRBJ2-7; D uncertain. The CDR3 is 12 residues long. V lost 3 bases, J lost 6 bases, and 9 bases lay in between. CDR3 nucleotide sequence: TGTGCCAGCAGTTTCGCTCGCGCCGAGCAGTACTTC. Encoded protein: CASSFARAEQYF.

J is TRBJ1-4 and V is TRBV27, with 9 bases lining up with TRBD1. In germline, CDR1 is MNHEY, CDR2 SMNVEV (reference sequence). V shed 6 bases, J shed 5 bases, and the junction held 4 bases outside the gene matches. The CDR3 runs 14 residues. CDR3 bases: TGTGCCAGCAGGAGACAGGGGGTAAATGAAAAACTGTTTTTT. Its protein is CASRRQGVNEKLFF.

This chain joins TRBV2 and TRBJ2-5; D is uncertain. With 4 bases removed from V and 9 bases from J, the gap between germline ends came to 18 bases. The CDR3 is made up of 14 amino acids. CDR1 and CDR2 from the germline V gene are SNHLY and FYNNEI. Here the CDR3 reads CASSAPPSAMAQYF. For the CDR3, the DNA is TGTGCCAGCAGTGCCCCTCCCTCCGCGATGGCCCAGTACTTC.

J is TRBJ1-3 and V is TRBV4-2; D perhaps matches TRBD1 (5 bases). CDR1 is LGHNA and CDR2 is YNFKEQ in the germline V gene. V was pared by 4 bases and J by 0 bases, with 10 bases between. This CDR3 comprises 15 residues. In DNA, the CDR3 is TGTGCCAGCAGCCGGACCCAGGGCTCTGGAAACACCATATATTTT. Its translation is CASSRTQGSGNTIYF.

The chain uses TRBV10-3 and TRBJ2-5, with 9 nucleotides matching TRBD1. J gave up 2 bases and V 4 bases, and 2 bases lay outside the gene matches. Germline-derived CDR1 and CDR2 are ENHRY and SYGVKD. The CDR3 has 14 amino acids. The CDR3 DNA follows: TGTGCCATCAGTGTCGGACAGGGGCAAGAGACCCAGTACTTC. Translating it yields CAISVGQGQETQYF.

The chain uses TRBV11-1 and TRBJ1-5; no definite D call. This CDR3 is 13 amino acids long. Looked up from germline, CDR1 is SGHAT and CDR2 is FQDESV (reference sequence). The V end lost 5 bases, the J end lost 5 bases, and 10 bases lay between the germline ends. In DNA form, the CDR3 reads TGTGCCAGCAGCCCGGCGGTAGATCAGCCCCAGCATTTT. It encodes CASSPAVDQPQHF.

The chain has TRBV19 and TRBJ1-1, with D unresolved. V lost 10 bases and J lost 4, with 16 bases in between. In germline, CDR1 is LNHDA, CDR2 SQIVND (reference sequence). The CDR3 covers 13 residues. The DNA of the CDR3 is TGTGCCACTATTAACGGTGGGCGCACTGAAGCTTTCTTT. The encoded protein is CATINGGRTEAFF.